This entry lists 30 T cell receptor beta chains sequenced from one sample in a study of blood T cell repertoires in COVID-19. Clones were sequenced by immunoSEQ multiplex PCR, and TCRdb holds only the in-frame ones, with some missing. The top ten clones hold roughly 8.2% of a sample with fewer than 200,000 clones, more than 80% of them seen once. The sample taken for sequencing was peripheral blood. These receptors all stem from a woman aged 55-69 years with acute or convalescent COVID-19.

Only one count was recorded for this clone. This chain connects TRBV5-5 to TRBJ1-5; TRBD1 agrees at 10 bases. The trim removed 0 bases at V and 1 base at J, leaving 4 bases unmatched. Germline CDR1 SGHKS, CDR2 YYEKEE (reference sequence). The CDR3 sequence is 17 residues long. The CDR3 nucleotides are TGTGCCAGCAGCTTGGGGGACAGGGGTGTCAGCAATCAGCCCCAGCATTTT. Amino acid sequence: CASSLGDRGVSNQPQHF.

The chain employs TRBV4-2 and TRBJ2-3; 8 nucleotides line up with TRBD2. The length of the CDR3 is 13 residues. J was trimmed by 0 bases and V by 9 bases; bases with no gene match: 2. From germline, CDR1 is LGHNA and CDR2 YNFKEQ. The CDR3 DNA is TGTGCCAGTACTAGCGGAAGCACAGATACGCAGTATTTT. It translates to CASTSGSTDTQYF.

The gene calls are TRBV19 and TRBJ1-5, with 7 bases aligning to TRBD1. Germline trimming cut 7 bases from V and 4 bases from J; bases unmatched to any gene: 10. Per the germline V gene, CDR1 is LNHDA and CDR2 is SQIVND (reference sequence). The CDR3 runs 15 residues. Here the CDR3 reads CASTPTGQPNQPQHF. As DNA, the CDR3 is TGTGCCAGTACCCCCACGGGACAGCCTAATCAGCCCCAGCATTTT.

The chain couples TRBV2 to TRBJ1-2; D not resolved. The length of the CDR3 is 13 residues. Between the trimmed V and J ends, which lost 1 base and 5 bases, there was a span of 8 bases. The germline V gene encodes CDR1 SNHLY and CDR2 FYNNEI. The CDR3: CASSEGQNYGYTF. The CDR3, as DNA: TGTGCCAGCAGTGAAGGGCAGAATTATGGCTACACCTTC.

This clone was observed once. V usage is TRBV15 and J usage is TRBJ2-1, with 7 nucleotides matching TRBD2. The V and J ends lost 3 bases and 3 bases, in that order; junction bases with no gene match: 5. The germline V gene has CDR1 LNHNV and CDR2 YYDKDF (reference sequence). The length of the CDR3 is 15 residues. The CDR3 DNA reads as TGTGCCACCAGCAGGTCTCTAGCGGACTACAATGAGCAGTTCTTC. This sequence encodes CATSRSLADYNEQFF. The full variable domain, rest sourced from reference TRBV15 and TRBJ2-1, is DAMVIQNPRYQVTQFGKPVTLSCSQTLNHNVMYWYQQKSSQAPKLLFHYYDKDFNNEADTPDNFQSRRPNTSFCFLDIRSPGLGDTAMYLCATSRSLADYNEQFFGPGTRLTVL.

The chain couples TRBV6-1 to TRBJ1-5; the D gene is possibly TRBD1 (5 bases). V lost 2 bases to trimming and J lost 6 bases, with 14 bases between them. Germline V gene lookup returns CDR1 MNHNS and CDR2 SASEGT. This CDR3 spans 15 amino acids. The DNA of the CDR3 is TGTGCCAGCAGTGAAAACGCCAGGAGGGGTCAGCCCCAGCATTTT. This gives the protein CASSENARRGQPQHF.

The V gene is TRBV3-1 (or the pseudogene TRBV3-2), the J gene TRBJ1-2; D is perhaps TRBD1 (5 bases). Per the germline V gene, CDR1 is LGHDT and CDR2 is YNNKEL (reference sequence). Trimming stripped 7 bases from V and 7 bases from J, with 19 bases between. The CDR3 spans 14 residues. The CDR3 region is CASTSRWGDGGYTF. In nucleotides, the CDR3 is TGTGCCAGCACCTCCAGATGGGGGGACGGTGGCTACACCTTC.

The genes are TRBV24-1 and TRBJ1-5, with D possibly being TRBD1 (5 bases). The CDR3 has 15 amino acids. V dropped 10 bases and J dropped 3 bases, with 18 bases sitting between them. The germline CDR1 and CDR2 sequences are KGHDR and SFDVKD. CDR3 amino acids: CATSDGRVINQPQHF. Here the CDR3 DNA reads TGTGCCACGTCTGACGGCAGGGTGATCAATCAGCCCCAGCATTTT.

This sequence joins TRBV2 and TRBJ1-2; D is unclear. V lost 4 bases and J 8 bases, leaving 11 bases between the germline ends. From germline, CDR1 is SNHLY and CDR2 FYNNEI. There are 12 residues in the CDR3. The CDR3 reads CASSVGGEGYTF. For the CDR3, the DNA is TGTGCCAGCAGTGTAGGCGGTGAGGGCTACACCTTC. Variable domain in full (rest from reference TRBV2 and TRBJ1-2): EPEVTQTPSHQVTQMGQEVILRCVPISNHLYFYWYRQILGQKVEFLVSFYNNEISEKSEIFDDQFSVERPDGSNFTLKIRSTKLEDSAMYFCASSVGGEGYTFGSGTRLTVV.

The chain combines TRBV5-1 with TRBJ1-1, with TRBD1 matching 9 bases. The germline gives CDR1 SGHRS, CDR2 YFSETQ. Trimming at V came to 4 bases and at J to 5 bases, leaving 9 bases not matched to a gene. This CDR3 region has 15 residues. The CDR3 loop reads CASSPNRGRGTEAFF. Here the CDR3 DNA reads TGCGCCAGCAGCCCGAACAGGGGGCGCGGGACTGAAGCTTTCTTT. The full variable domain, with the rest looked up from reference TRBV5-1 and TRBJ1-1, is KAGVTQTPRYLIKTRGQQVTLSCSPISGHRSVSWYQQTPGQGLQFLFEYFSETQRNKGNFPGRFSGRQFSNSRSEMNVSTLELGDSALYLCASSPNRGRGTEAFFGQGTRLTVV.

This CDR3 reads CSGHSGNTIYF. CDR3 nucleotides: TGCAGCGGTCACAGTGGAAACACCATATATTTT. The V and J genes are TRBV29-1 and TRBJ1-3; D is unresolved. There are 11 residues in the CDR3. Germline V CDR1 and CDR2: SQVTM, ANQGSEA. Trimming took off 7 bases at V and 3 bases at J, with 7 bases between the two ends.

The chain uses TRBV15 and TRBJ1-4; D call uncertain. The CDR3 length is 14 residues. CDR1 LNHNV and CDR2 YYDKDF come from the germline V gene (reference sequence). Deletions cut 8 bases from V and 0 bases from J, with 10 bases between. The CDR3 region has the DNA TGTGCCACCTCGCCGGGTGCAACTAATGAAAAACTGTTTTTT. This gives the protein CATSPGATNEKLFF. Combining the CDR3 with reference TRBV15 and TRBJ1-4 gives the whole variable domain DAMVIQNPRYQVTQFGKPVTLSCSQTLNHNVMYWYQQKSSQAPKLLFHYYDKDFNNEADTPDNFQSRRPNTSFCFLDIRSPGLGDTAMYLCATSPGATNEKLFFGSGTQLSVL.

This CDR3 reads CASSQETRAGGHNEQFF. The CDR3 DNA sequence: TGTGCCAGCAGCCAAGAAACCCGAGCGGGAGGCCACAATGAGCAGTTCTTC. The V call is TRBV4-2, the J call TRBJ2-1, with 9 bases fitting TRBD2. The CDR3 length is 17 residues. V lost 0 bases and J lost 5; bases outside the gene matches: 8. Germline loops: CDR1 LGHNA, CDR2 YNFKEQ.

J is TRBJ2-7 and V is TRBV21-1; whether TRBD2, the table's D call, matches the DNA was not checked. TRBV21-1 is noted as a pseudogene. The CDR3 totals 19 residues. This chain's CDR3 is CASSKGRMAGRETSYEQYV. CDR3 nucleotides: TGTGCCAGCAGCAAAGGCCGGATGGCAGGGCGGGAAACCTCCTACGAGCAGTACGTC.

The CDR3 sequence is CASSLGQGLIETSPLHF. CDR3 in DNA: TGTGCCAGCAGCTTGGGACAGGGTCTTATTGAGACTTCACCCCTCCACTTT. The J gene is TRBJ1-6, the V gene TRBV11-2, with 9 positions matching TRBD1. Germline V lookup: CDR1 SGHAT, CDR2 FQNNGV. After removal of 3 bases from V and 9 bases from J, the junction contained 12 bases not matched to a gene. This CDR3 region has 17 residues.

Only a few counts were recorded for this clone. This chain connects TRBV5-1 to TRBJ2-6, with 8 bases fitting TRBD2. The CDR3 has 18 residues. Germline CDR1 and CDR2: SGHRS and YFSETQ. J was trimmed by 2 bases and V by 4 bases; bases with no gene match: 11. In DNA, the CDR3 is TGCGCCAGCAGCGCCGGACTAGCCCTGCTGACTGGGGCCAACGTCCTGACTTTC. Its protein is CASSAGLALLTGANVLTF.

The genes are TRBV24-1 and TRBJ2-7, with 8 nucleotides matching TRBD1. Germline lookup yields CDR1 KGHDR and CDR2 SFDVKD. The CDR3 consists of 13 residues. V lost 10 bases to trimming and J lost 3 bases; unmatched junction nucleotides: 7. DNA of the CDR3: TGTGCCACAGCGACAGGGGTAGACTACGAGCAGTACTTC. It encodes CATATGVDYEQYF.

The chain couples TRBV2 to TRBJ1-2; maybe TRBD1 (6 bases). Germline V gene lookup returns CDR1 SNHLY and CDR2 FYNNEI. This CDR3 is built from 13 residues. Trimming took 8 bases from V and 6 from J, leaving 16 bases between them. The CDR3 reads CASPPTGAHGYTF. CDR3 coding DNA: TGTGCCAGCCCGCCGACAGGTGCCCATGGCTACACCTTC.

The gene calls are TRBV19 and TRBJ2-1; 9 bases match TRBD2. The CDR3 loop spans 15 amino acids. From germline, CDR1 is LNHDA and CDR2 SQIVND (reference sequence). With 3 bases clipped from V and 4 bases from J, the junction kept 4 bases outside the gene matches. The CDR3 loop is CASSMGREGYNEQFF. The CDR3 coding sequence is TGTGCCAGTAGTATGGGGCGGGAGGGGTACAATGAGCAGTTCTTC.

The chain couples TRBV19 to TRBJ1-1, with D possibly being TRBD1 (5 bases). V was cut by 3 bases and J by 3 bases, with 11 bases left in between. Looked up from germline, CDR1 is LNHDA and CDR2 is SQIVND (reference sequence). This CDR3 region has 14 residues. Here the CDR3 reads CASSMGGRYTEAFF. In DNA form, the CDR3 reads TGTGCCAGTAGTATGGGGGGAAGGTACACTGAAGCTTTCTTT.

The chain combines TRBV5-1 with TRBJ1-2, with D perhaps TRBD1 (5 bases). This CDR3 spans 14 amino acids. Germline assignment: CDR1 SGHRS and CDR2 YFSETQ. V gave up 2 bases and J gave up 6 bases, with 14 bases separating them. This CDR3 is CASSLGTLGDGYTF. For the CDR3, the DNA is TGCGCCAGCAGCTTAGGTACCTTAGGGGATGGCTACACCTTC.

V is TRBV6-5 and J is TRBJ2-1; TRBD2 is a possible D gene (6 bases). Germline V CDR1 and CDR2: MNHEY, SVGAGI. V lost 4 bases, J lost 3 bases, and 13 bases lay in between. This CDR3 contains 15 residues. DNA of the CDR3: TGTGCCAGCAGTTTATCGGGAGTTAGCTACAATGAGCAGTTCTTC. Translated, it gives CASSLSGVSYNEQFF.

The CDR3 sequence is CASSPLTSGRPLAKNIQYF. The CDR3 DNA is TGTGCCAGCAGTCCCCTGACTAGCGGGAGACCTCTAGCCAAAAACATTCAGTACTTC. This chain connects TRBV27 to TRBJ2-4, with 12 bases that match TRBD2. Trimming took 5 bases from V and 0 from J; bases not matched to a gene: 11. The CDR3 is 19 amino acids. From germline, CDR1 is MNHEY and CDR2 SMNVEV (reference sequence).

The rearrangement joins TRBV19 to TRBJ1-2; 7 positions agree with TRBD1. V shed 7 bases and J 0 bases; nucleotides not matched to a gene: 11. CDR1 is LNHDA and CDR2 is SQIVND in the germline V gene (reference sequence). The length of the CDR3 is 16 residues. The CDR3 protein is CASIPGQSNTNYGYTF. The DNA of the CDR3 is TGTGCCAGTATTCCGGGACAGAGCAATACTAACTATGGCTACACCTTC.

This clone was recorded a few times. The chain joins TRBV6-5 to TRBJ1-2; D is undetermined. Trimming took off 5 bases at V and 6 bases at J, with 13 bases between the two ends. From germline, CDR1 is MNHEY and CDR2 SVGAGI. The CDR3 is made up of 13 amino acids. In nucleotides, the CDR3 is TGTGCCAGCAGTCAGTCCCCTGGAGATGGCTACACCTTC. It is translated as CASSQSPGDGYTF.

The sample holds one count of this clone. This chain joins TRBV6-1 and TRBJ2-1; D unresolved. The germline gives CDR1 MNHNS, CDR2 SASEGT. Trimming shortened V by 2 bases and J by 0 bases, and 11 bases separated the two germline ends. The CDR3 sequence is 16 residues long. The CDR3 coding sequence is TGTGCCAGCAGTGAAAACTCTGCTAACTCCTACAATGAGCAGTTCTTC. It translates to CASSENSANSYNEQFF.

The chain couples TRBV28 to TRBJ2-1; 11 positions agree with TRBD2. Germline trimming cut 8 bases from V and 5 bases from J; bases unmatched to any gene: 8. There are 15 residues in the CDR3. Germline V gene sequence: CDR1 MDHEN, CDR2 SYDVKM. Here the CDR3 reads CASFIAGGPHNEQFF. CDR3 DNA: TGTGCCAGCTTCATAGCGGGAGGGCCCCACAATGAGCAGTTCTTC.

The chain has TRBV7-8 and TRBJ1-4; D gene ambiguous. The germline gives CDR1 SGHVS, CDR2 FQNEAQ. Trimming stripped 1 base from V and 0 bases from J, with 6 bases between. The CDR3 runs 15 residues. In nucleotides, the CDR3 is TGTGCCAGCAGCTTAGTAGCGGCAACTAATGAAAAACTGTTTTTT. Amino acids: CASSLVAATNEKLFF.

The chain joins TRBV11-3 to TRBJ1-1; TRBD1 matches at 7 bases. The germline gives CDR1 SGHNT, CDR2 YENEEA. The V gene end was trimmed by 4 bases and the J gene end by 1 base; junction bases not matched to a gene: 3. There are 14 residues in the CDR3. The CDR3: CASSSGTANTEAFF. The CDR3 coding sequence is TGTGCCAGCAGCTCAGGGACAGCGAACACTGAAGCTTTCTTT.

This clone was recorded only once. The chain uses TRBV19 and TRBJ2-5; the D gene is possibly TRBD2 (5 bases). The ends were cut back, 5 bases at V and 2 bases at J, with 9 bases in the middle. The length of the CDR3 is 13 residues. Germline V gives CDR1 LNHDA, CDR2 SQIVND (reference sequence). CDR3 sequence (DNA): TGTGCCAGTAGTGAGGGTCGACAAGAGACCCAGTACTTC. Amino acid sequence: CASSEGRQETQYF.